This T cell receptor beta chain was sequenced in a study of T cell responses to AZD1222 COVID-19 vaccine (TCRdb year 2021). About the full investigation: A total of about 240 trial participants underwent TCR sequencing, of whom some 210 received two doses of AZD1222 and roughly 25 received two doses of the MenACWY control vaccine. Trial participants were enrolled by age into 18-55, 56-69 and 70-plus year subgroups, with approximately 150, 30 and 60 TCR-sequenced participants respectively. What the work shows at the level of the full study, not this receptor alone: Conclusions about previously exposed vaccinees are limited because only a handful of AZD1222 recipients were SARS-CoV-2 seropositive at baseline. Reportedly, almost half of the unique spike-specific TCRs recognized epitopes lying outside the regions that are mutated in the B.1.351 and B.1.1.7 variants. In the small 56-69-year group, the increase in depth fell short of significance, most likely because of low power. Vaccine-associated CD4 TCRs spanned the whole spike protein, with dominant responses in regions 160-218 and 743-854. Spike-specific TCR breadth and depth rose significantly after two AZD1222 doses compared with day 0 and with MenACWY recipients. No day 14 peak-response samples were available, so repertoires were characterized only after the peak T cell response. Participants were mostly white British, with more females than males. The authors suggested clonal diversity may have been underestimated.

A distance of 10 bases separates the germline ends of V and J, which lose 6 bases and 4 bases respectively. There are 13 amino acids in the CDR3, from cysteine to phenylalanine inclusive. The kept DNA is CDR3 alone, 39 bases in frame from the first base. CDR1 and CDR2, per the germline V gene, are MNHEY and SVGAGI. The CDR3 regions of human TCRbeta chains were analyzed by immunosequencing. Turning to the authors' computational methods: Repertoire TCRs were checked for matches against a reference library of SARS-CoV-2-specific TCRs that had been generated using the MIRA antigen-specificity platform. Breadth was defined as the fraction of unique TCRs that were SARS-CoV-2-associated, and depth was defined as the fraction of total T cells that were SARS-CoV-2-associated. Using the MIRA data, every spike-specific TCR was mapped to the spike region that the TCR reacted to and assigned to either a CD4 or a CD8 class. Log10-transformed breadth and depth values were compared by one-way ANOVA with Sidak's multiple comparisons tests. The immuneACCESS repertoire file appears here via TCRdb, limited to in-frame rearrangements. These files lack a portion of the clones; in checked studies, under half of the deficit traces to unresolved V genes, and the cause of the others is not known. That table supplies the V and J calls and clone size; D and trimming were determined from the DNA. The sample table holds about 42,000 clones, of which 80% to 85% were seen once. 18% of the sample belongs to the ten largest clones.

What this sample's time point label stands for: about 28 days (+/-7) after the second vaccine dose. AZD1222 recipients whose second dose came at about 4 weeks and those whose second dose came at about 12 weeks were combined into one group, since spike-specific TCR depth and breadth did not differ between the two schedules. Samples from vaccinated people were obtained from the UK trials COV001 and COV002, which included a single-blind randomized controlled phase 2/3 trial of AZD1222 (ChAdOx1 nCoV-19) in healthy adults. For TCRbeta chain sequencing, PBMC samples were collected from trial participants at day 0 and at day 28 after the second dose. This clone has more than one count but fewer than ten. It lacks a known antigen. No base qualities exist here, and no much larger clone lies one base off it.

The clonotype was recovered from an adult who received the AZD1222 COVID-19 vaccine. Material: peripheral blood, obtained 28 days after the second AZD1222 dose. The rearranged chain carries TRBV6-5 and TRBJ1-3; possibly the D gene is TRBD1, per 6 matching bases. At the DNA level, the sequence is TGTGCCAGCAGAGCAGGGGTCGGAAACACCATATATTTT. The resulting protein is CASRAGVGNTIYF.